The TCR beta chain described here comes from a study of T cell repertoires in cytomegalovirus infection. This clonotype was counted ten times or more. TCRdb ran MiXCR on the reads and lists one entry per CDR3 protein. The table lists more than 150,000 distinct CDR3 sequences, roughly a fifth of them singletons. Sequencing was carried out using PBMCs. The receptor was isolated from a human donor in good health (CMV status not recorded). Some clones in this sample may be carry-over from other donors' samples.

This chain's CDR3 is CASRKQGISSYTF. The CDR3 nucleotides are TGTGCCAGCAGGAAACAGGGGATAAGCAGCTACACCTTC. The genes are TRBV28 and TRBJ1-2, with 7 nucleotides matching TRBD1. CDR3 size: 13 residues. The ends lost 6 bases at V and 9 bases at J; junction bases unmatched: 10. Germline V gene data show CDR1 as MDHEN and CDR2 as SYDVKM.